This T cell receptor (beta chain) was captured in a study of blood T cell repertoires in COVID-19. Authors' analysis steps: Scientists estimated how many nucleated cells there were by amplifying reference gene primers. Sequencing was performed with immunoSEQ multiplex PCR; in TCRdb, only in-frame clones are kept and a portion is missing. The DNA was the basis for D and trimming; V, J and clone size are from that table. Of 100,000 or so clones listed, 81% are singletons. V was clipped by 1 base and J by 7 bases, with 14 bases between them. CDR3 length: 15 amino acids. Per germline, CDR1 LNHDA and CDR2 SQIVND (reference sequence).

The TCR comes from a man older than 75 with acute or convalescent COVID-19. J is TRBJ2-1 and V is TRBV19, with a weak D call TRBD2 (6 bases). Sequencing was performed on peripheral blood. The CDR3 nucleotides read TGTGCCAGTAGTATAGTGGTGATAGGGAGGAATGAGCAGTTCTTC. It encodes CASSIVVIGRNEQFF.